This T cell receptor beta chain was documented in a study of PD-1 blockade in classical Hodgkin lymphoma. Each and every patient relapsed after autologous stem cell transplantation, and patients got differing brentuximab vedotin exposure. Here immunoSEQ multiplex PCR was the method, and the copy in TCRdb shows in-frame clones only, minus some. The data show 110,000 or so clones, roughly nine tenths seen once. A note on this clone: Its antigen is unidentified.

Study-level points and caveats: Newly diagnosed and completely responding patients shared comparable baseline diversity. As was reported, newly diagnosed patients showed lower baseline TCR diversity than healthy donors did. Compared with baseline, CD4+ but not CD8+ TCR diversity had risen significantly by C4D1.

CDR1 and CDR2 (germline): PRHDT, FYEKMQ (reference sequence). This CDR3 has 11 amino acids. Between the trimmed V and J ends, which lost 0 bases and 6 bases, there was a span of 2 bases. The sample here was peripheral blood mononuclear cells (PBMCs), taken before the second cycle of nivolumab. This TCR was recovered from a human donor with classical Hodgkin lymphoma. The chain uses TRBV13 and TRBJ1-1, with no clear D. CDR3 bases: TGTGCCAGCAGCTTAGGGCCTGAAGCTTTCTTT. Its protein product is CASSLGPEAFF.